This T cell receptor (beta chain) was retrieved from a study of persistence of HIV-infected CD4 T cells (dated by TCRdb to the early 2020s). Background for the entire study: The median time the participants had spent on suppressive ART was eight to nine years. In the cross-participant TCR cluster analysis, under ten participants were included for CMV and 6 or 7 participants were included for Gag. TCRbeta sequencing assessed the clonality of all cells in each sorted population, while proviral sequencing assessed the clonality of infected cells. The study isolated CMV- and HIV-1 Gag-responding CD4+ T cells from ART-treated individuals to examine antigen-driven clonal expansion of HIV-1-infected cells. Peripheral blood samples of up to about 200 mL were obtained at multiple time points, with the exception of a couple of participants, for whom leukapheresis was performed at a single time point. Anti-CD3/anti-CD28 stimulation activated a higher proportion of cells, with a lower memory fraction, than antigen stimulation.

The immunoSEQ hsTCRB assay version 4 in survey mode was used to sequence TCRbeta repertoires from genomic DNA. Genomic DNA was diluted to roughly 9.5 ng/uL, using up to roughly 1 ug per sample for TCRbeta sequencing. In the paper's pipeline: TCRbeta data were analyzed in ImmunoSeq Analyzer 3.0, with diversity computed on productive nucleotide rearrangements. Using the Immunarch R package, the improved Chao index served to estimate lower-bound TCR diversity and the Gini coefficient served to estimate clonality. Different nucleotide rearrangements encoding the same CDR3beta amino acid sequence were counted as distinct clonotypes. TCRbeta sequences significantly enriched in antigen-responding cells relative to anti-CD3/anti-CD28-activated cells were identified by differential abundance analysis. TCRs were clustered by predicted peptide-MHC specificity with GLIPH2, both within individual participants and across merged participant data sets. As stored in TCRdb, this immuneACCESS dataset retains in-frame rearrangements with V and J assigned. A fraction of the clones does not appear; measured against another copy, unresolved V genes explain less than half of the discrepancy, and the remainder lacks a known reason. V and J calls plus clone size are reproduced from that table; the DNA served to infer D and trimming. The sample contains tens of thousands of clones, roughly nine tenths of them found a single time. The ten biggest clones cover approximately 0.45% of the sample.

On this clone: No antigen is known for it. Base qualities are missing; no much larger clone stands one base away.

Results and caveats for the whole study, not just this receptor: Significantly lower TCRbeta richness was observed in CMV- and Gag-responding cells than in anti-CD3/anti-CD28-responding cells, and higher oligoclonality was observed in CMV-responding cells than in CD3/CD28-stimulated and Gag-responding cells. The study involved few individuals and tested only a limited range of antigens. Enrichment of degenerate expanded CDR3beta sequences was found in antigen-responding cells, suggesting convergent selection of CD4+ responses to CMV and Gag. Restriction of bulk TCR analyses to the rare CMV-responding cells that actually carried HIV-1 proviruses was not possible. TCR oligoclonality correlated with proviral oligoclonality within the same sorted populations.

The treatment or condition label, as the study defines it: suppressive antiretroviral therapy. Cells were stimulated with anti-CD3/anti-CD28 magnetic beads as a nonspecific positive control representing the CD4+ T cell repertoire. Responding CD4+ T cells were sorted by upregulation of both CD40 ligand and CD69. Participants were HIV-1-infected adults who started suppressive ART during chronic infection. For at least 4 years, participants had undetectable plasma HIV-1 RNA, below 50 copies/mL. To be included, participants needed a CD4+ T cell count above 400 cells/uL and a positive CMV serology. Before stimulation, PBMCs were isolated using density centrifugation and then depleted of CD8+ T cells. CD8-depleted PBMCs were stimulated for 15 to 20 hours with anti-CD28/CD49d costimulation, CD40-blocking antibody and enfuvirtide to prevent new infections. Cells were sorted on a Beckman Coulter MoFlo Legacy or XDP sorter, with propidium iodide excluding dead cells. Genomic DNA was extracted with the QIAamp DNA Mini Kit for samples above one million cells, otherwise with the Quick-DNA Microprep Kit.

Relative to germline, V is missing 4 bases and J is missing 5 bases, with 7 bases of the junction outside any gene match. The CDR3 spans 14 residues, from the cysteine through the phenylalanine. The retained sequence is limited to the CDR3, 42 bases, with the frame set at the first base. The germline V gene specifies SGHRS as CDR1 and YFSETQ as CDR2. This sequence was found in an adult woman with HIV who was CMV-seropositive. This specimen was CD4+ T cells sorted from PBMCs after roughly 18-hour stimulation, taken from a patient who received antiretroviral therapy. Per the publication, the cell subset or site label means: CD40L+CD69+ CD4 T cells responding to anti-CD3/anti-CD28 beads, representing the overall repertoire. This sequence uses TRBV5-1 and TRBJ1-2; a stretch of 8 junction bases matches TRBD1. CDR3 sequence: CASSEAGGPYGYTF. In nucleotides, the sequence is TGCGCCAGCAGCGAGGCAGGGGGCCCGTATGGCTACACCTTC. The full variable domain, with segments outside the CDR3 supplied by the reference TRBV5-1 and TRBJ1-2 proteins, appears as KAGVTQTPRYLIKTRGQQVTLSCSPISGHRSVSWYQQTPGQGLQFLFEYFSETQRNKGNFPGRFSGRQFSNSRSEMNVSTLELGDSALYLCASSEAGGPYGYTFGSGTRLTVV.